This TCR beta chain came from a study of T-cell memory formation after mild COVID-19. Study-level background: In these data, TCR clusters were largely donor specific. Findings of the study overall: Clones that contracted clustered mainly in CM and EM if CD4+ and in EMRA if CD8+.

Points on this clonotype: Its antigen is not identified.

The V end was cut by 2 bases, the J end by 4 bases, with 12 bases between. This CDR3 has 14 amino acids. Germline values: CDR1 GTSNPN, CDR2 SVGIG (reference sequence). TCRdb reanalysed the 5' RACE reads using MiXCR and keeps one entry per CDR3 protein. The table records around 130,000 distinct CDR3 sequences, roughly 15% of them present only once. The chain employs TRBV30 and TRBJ1-5; D not resolved. The source material was PBMCs or a T cell subset sorted from them (not recorded which). The origin of this receptor is an adult woman who had mild COVID-19 (a few samples of this study predate the infection). Cell type and time point are not known. CDR3 nucleotide sequence: TGTGCCTGGAGTACGGTGACGGGAAATCAGCCCCAGCATTTT. The encoded protein is CAWSTVTGNQPQHF.